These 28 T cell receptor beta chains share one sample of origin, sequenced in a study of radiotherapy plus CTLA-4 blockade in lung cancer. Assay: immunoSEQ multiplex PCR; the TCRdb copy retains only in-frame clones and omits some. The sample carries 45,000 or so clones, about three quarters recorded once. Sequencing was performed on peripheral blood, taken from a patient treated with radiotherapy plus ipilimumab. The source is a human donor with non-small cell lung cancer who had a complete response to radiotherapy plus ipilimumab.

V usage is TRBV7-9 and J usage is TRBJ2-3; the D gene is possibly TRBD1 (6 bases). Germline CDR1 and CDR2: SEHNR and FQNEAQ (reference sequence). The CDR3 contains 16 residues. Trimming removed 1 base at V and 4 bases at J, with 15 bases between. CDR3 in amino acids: CASSLEGRGRADTQYF. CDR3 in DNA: TGTGCCAGCAGCTTAGAGGGCAGGGGAAGGGCAGATACGCAGTATTTT.

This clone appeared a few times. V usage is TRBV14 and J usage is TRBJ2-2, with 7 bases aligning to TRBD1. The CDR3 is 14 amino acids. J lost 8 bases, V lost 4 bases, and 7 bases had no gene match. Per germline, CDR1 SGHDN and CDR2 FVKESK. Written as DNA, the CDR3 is TGTGCCAGCAGCCGAAACACAGGGGTAGGGGAGCTGTTTTTT. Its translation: CASSRNTGVGELFF.

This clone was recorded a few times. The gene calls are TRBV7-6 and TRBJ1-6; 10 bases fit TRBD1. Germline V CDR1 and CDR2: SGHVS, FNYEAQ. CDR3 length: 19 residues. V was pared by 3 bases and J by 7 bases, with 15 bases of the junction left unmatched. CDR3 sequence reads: CASSLTATGGAGWNSPLHF. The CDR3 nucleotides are TGTGCCAGCAGCTTGACGGCGACAGGGGGCGCCGGGTGGAATTCACCCCTCCACTTT.

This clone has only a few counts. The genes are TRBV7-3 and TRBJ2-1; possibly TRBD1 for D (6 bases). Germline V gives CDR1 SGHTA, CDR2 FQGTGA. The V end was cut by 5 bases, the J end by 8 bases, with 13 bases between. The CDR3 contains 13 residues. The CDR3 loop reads CASSVYREYEQFF. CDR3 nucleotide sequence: TGTGCCAGCAGCGTATACAGGGAATATGAGCAGTTCTTC.

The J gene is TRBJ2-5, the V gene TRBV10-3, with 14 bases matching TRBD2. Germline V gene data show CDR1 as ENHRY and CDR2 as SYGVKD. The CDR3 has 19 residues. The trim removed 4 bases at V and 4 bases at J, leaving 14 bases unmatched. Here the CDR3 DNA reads TGTGCCATCAGTGGAGGACTAGCGGGAGGAGTATCGGTAGGAGAGACCCAGTACTTC. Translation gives CAISGGLAGGVSVGETQYF.

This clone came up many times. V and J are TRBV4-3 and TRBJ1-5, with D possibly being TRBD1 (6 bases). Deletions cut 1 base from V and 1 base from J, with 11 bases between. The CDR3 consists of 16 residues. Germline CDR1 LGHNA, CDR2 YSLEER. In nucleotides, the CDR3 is TGCGCCAGCAGCCAAGCGTACAGGGAGAGCAATCAGCCCCAGCATTTT. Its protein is CASSQAYRESNQPQHF.

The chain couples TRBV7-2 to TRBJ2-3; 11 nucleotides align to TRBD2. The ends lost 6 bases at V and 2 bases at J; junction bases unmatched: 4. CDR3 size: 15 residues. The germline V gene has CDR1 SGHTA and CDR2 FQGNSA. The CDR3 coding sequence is TGTGCCAGCAGTCTAGCGGGAGGATTCACAGATACGCAGTATTTT. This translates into CASSLAGGFTDTQYF. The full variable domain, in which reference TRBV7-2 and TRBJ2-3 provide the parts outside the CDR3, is GAGVSQSPSNKVTEKGKDVELRCDPISGHTALYWYRQSLGQGLEFLIYFQGNSAPDKSGLPSDRFSAERTGGSVSTLTIQRTQQEDSAVYLCASSLAGGFTDTQYFGPGTRLTVL.

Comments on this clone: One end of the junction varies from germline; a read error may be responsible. This CDR3 reads CTWRRADNEKLFF. For the CDR3, the DNA is TGTACCTGGAGGCGGGCAGATAATGAAAAACTGTTTTTT. The V gene is TRBV30, the J gene TRBJ1-4, with unresolved D. CDR3 size: 13 residues. The germline gives CDR1 GTSNPN, CDR2 SVGIG (reference sequence).

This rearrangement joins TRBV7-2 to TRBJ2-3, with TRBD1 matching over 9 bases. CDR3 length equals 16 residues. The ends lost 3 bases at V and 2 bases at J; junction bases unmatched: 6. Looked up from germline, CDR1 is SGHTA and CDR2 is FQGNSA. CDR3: CASSFRTGAFTDTQYF. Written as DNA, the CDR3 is TGTGCCAGCAGCTTTAGGACAGGGGCCTTCACAGATACGCAGTATTTT. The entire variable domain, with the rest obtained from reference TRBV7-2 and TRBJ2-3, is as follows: GAGVSQSPSNKVTEKGKDVELRCDPISGHTALYWYRQSLGQGLEFLIYFQGNSAPDKSGLPSDRFSAERTGGSVSTLTIQRTQQEDSAVYLCASSFRTGAFTDTQYFGPGTRLTVL.

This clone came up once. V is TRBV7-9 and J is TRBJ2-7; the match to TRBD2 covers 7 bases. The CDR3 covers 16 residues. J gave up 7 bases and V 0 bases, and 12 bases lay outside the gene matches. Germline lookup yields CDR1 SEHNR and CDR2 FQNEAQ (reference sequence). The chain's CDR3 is CASSLAIGGVSREQYF. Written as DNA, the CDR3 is TGTGCCAGCAGCTTAGCAATTGGGGGGGTTTCGAGAGAGCAGTACTTC.

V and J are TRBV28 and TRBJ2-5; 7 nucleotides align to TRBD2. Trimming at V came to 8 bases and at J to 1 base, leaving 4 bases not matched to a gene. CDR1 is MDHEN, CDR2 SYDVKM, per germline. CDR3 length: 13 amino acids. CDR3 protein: CASGLAAQETQYF. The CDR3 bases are TGTGCCAGCGGCCTAGCGGCCCAAGAGACCCAGTACTTC. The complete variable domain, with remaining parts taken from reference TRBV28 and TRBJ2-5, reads DVKVTQSSRYLVKRTGEKVFLECVQDMDHENMFWYRQDPGLGLRLIYFSYDVKMKEKGDIPEGYSVSREKKERFSLILESASTNQTSMYLCASGLAAQETQYFGPGTRLLVL.

CDR3 sequence: CASSPSSGGGEQFF. CDR3 nucleotides: TGTGCCAGCTCACCATCAAGCGGGGGGGGTGAGCAGTTCTTC. This chain uses TRBV18 with TRBJ2-1; 10 nucleotides align to TRBD2. The trim removed 2 bases at V and 9 bases at J, leaving 4 bases unmatched. CDR1 and CDR2 from the germline V gene are KGHSH and LQKENI. The length of the CDR3 is 14 residues.

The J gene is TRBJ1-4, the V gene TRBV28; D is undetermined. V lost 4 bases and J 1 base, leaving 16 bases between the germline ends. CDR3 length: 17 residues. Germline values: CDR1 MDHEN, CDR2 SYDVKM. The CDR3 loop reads CASSSPAIAGTNEKLFF. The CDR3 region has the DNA TGTGCCAGCAGTTCCCCAGCGATAGCCGGAACTAATGAAAAACTGTTTTTT.

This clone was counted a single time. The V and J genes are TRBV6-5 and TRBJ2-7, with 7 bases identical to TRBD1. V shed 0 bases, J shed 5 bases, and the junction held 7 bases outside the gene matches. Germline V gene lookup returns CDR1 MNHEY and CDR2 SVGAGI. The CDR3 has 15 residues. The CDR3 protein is CASSYSRQGANEQYF. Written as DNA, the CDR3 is TGTGCCAGCAGTTACTCGAGACAGGGTGCGAACGAGCAGTACTTC.

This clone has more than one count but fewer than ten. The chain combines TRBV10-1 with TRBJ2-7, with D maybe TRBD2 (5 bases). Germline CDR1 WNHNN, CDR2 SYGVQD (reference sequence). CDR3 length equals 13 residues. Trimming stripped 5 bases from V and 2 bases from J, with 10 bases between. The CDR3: CASSRPGTYEQYF. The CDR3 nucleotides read TGCGCCAGCAGTAGACCGGGAACCTACGAGCAGTACTTC.

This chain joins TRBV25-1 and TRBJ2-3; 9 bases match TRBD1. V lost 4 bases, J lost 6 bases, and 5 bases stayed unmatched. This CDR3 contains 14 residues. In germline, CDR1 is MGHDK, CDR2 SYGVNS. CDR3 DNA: TGTGCCAGCAGTGCGAGGACAGGGGATGATACGCAGTATTTT. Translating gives CASSARTGDDTQYF.

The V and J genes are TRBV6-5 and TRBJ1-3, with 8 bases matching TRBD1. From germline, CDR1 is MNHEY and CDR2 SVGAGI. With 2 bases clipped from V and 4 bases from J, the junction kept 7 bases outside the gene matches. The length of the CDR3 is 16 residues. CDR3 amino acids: CASSYGRQGYGNTIYF. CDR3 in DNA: TGTGCCAGCAGTTACGGAAGACAGGGGTACGGAAACACCATATATTTT.

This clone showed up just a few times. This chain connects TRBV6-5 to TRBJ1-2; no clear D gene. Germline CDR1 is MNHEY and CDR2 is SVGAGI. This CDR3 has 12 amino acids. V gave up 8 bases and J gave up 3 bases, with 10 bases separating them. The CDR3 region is CASRSYYYGYTF. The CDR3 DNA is TGTGCCAGCCGTAGCTACTACTATGGCTACACCTTC.

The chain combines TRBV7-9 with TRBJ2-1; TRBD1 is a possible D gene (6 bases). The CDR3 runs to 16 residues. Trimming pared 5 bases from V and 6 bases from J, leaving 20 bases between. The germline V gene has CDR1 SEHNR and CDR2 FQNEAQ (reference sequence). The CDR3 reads CASSLLRRGVGNEQFF. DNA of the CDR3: TGTGCCAGCAGCCTACTCCGCAGGGGAGTCGGCAATGAGCAGTTCTTC.

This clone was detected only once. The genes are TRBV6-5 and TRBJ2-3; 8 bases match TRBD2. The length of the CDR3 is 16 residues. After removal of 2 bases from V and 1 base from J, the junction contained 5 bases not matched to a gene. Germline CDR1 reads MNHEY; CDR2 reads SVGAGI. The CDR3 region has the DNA TGTGCCAGCAGTTACATTCGAGCGGGAGGCACAGATACGCAGTATTTT. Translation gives CASSYIRAGGTDTQYF.

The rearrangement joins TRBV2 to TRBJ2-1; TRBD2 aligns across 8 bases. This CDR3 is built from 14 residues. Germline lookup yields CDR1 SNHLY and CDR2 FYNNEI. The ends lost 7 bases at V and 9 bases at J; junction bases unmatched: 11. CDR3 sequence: CASNTGTSLSEQFF. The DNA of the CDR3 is TGTGCCAGCAACACCGGGACTAGTCTAAGTGAGCAGTTCTTC.

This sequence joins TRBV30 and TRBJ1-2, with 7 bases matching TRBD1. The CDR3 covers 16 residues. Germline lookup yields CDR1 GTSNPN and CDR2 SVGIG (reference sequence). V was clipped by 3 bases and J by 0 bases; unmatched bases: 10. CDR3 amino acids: CAWRYYRDRANYGYTF. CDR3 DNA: TGTGCCTGGAGATACTACCGGGACAGAGCTAACTATGGCTACACCTTC. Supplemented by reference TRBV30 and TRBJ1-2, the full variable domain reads SQTIHQWPATLVQPVGSPLSLECTVEGTSNPNLYWYRQAAGRGLQLLFYSVGIGQISSEVPQNLSASRPQDRQFILSSKKLLLSDSGFYLCAWRYYRDRANYGYTFGSGTRLTVV.

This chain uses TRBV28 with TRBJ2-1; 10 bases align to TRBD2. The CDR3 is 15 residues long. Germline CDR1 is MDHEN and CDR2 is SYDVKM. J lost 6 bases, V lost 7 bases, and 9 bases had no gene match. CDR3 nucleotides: TGTGCCAGCAACGGAGGACTAGCGGACTTCAATGAGCAGTTCTTC. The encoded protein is CASNGGLADFNEQFF.

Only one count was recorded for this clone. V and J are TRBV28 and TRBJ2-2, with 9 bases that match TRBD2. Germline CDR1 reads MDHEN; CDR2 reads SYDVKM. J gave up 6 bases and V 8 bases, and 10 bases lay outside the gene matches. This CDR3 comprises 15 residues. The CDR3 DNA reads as TGTGCCAGCGCCCCCGGAGTAGCGGGAGCCGGGGAGCTGTTTTTT. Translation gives CASAPGVAGAGELFF.

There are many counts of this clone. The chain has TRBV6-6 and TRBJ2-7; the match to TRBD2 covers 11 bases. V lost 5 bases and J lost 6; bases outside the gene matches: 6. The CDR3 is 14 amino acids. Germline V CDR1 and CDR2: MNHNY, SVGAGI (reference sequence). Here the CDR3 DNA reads TGTGCCAGCAGTCTTAGCGGGAGGGCAGGCGAGCAGTACTTC. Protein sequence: CASSLSGRAGEQYF.

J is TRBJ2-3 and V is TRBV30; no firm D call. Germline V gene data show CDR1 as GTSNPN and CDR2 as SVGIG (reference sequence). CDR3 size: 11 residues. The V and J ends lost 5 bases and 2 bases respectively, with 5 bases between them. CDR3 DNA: TGTGCCTGGTCTCCCACAGATACGCAGTATTTT. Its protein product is CAWSPTDTQYF.

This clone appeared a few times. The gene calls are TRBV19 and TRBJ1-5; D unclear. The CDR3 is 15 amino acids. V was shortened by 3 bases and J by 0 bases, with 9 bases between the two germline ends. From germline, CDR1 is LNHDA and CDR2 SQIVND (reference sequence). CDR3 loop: CASSMRQISNQPQHF. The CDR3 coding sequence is TGTGCCAGTAGTATGCGGCAGATTAGCAATCAGCCCCAGCATTTT.

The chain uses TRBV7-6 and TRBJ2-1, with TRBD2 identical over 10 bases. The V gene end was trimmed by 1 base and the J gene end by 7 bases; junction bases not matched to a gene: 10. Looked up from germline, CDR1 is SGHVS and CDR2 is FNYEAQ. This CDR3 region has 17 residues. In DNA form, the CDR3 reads TGTGCCAGCAGCTTAGGGTTGGCTAGCGGGAGTGGAAATGAGCAGTTCTTC. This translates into CASSLGLASGSGNEQFF.